This T cell receptor beta chain was obtained from a study of blood T cell repertoires in COVID-19. Study-level background: Whether acute or convalescent, the COVID-19 samples came from the United States, Italy and Spain.

The CDR3 spans 19 residues. Germline CDR1 reads MGHRA; CDR2 reads YSYEKL. The trim removed 3 bases at V and 3 bases at J, leaving 14 bases unmatched. Individuals drawn from around 25 US areas were about 18 to 95 years old. Allocation to cohorts depended on clinical history reported by the participants. Study processing details: For nucleated cells, counts were estimated from reference gene primer amplification. The protocol was immunoSEQ multiplex PCR, while the TCRdb copy is restricted to in-frame clones and leaves out a portion. For V, J and clone size, that table is used; D and trimming come from the DNA. Of hundreds of thousands of clones detected, roughly 90% appear once; the ten largest clones hold roughly 1.4%.

The genes are TRBV4-1 and TRBJ1-3; 10 nucleotides line up with TRBD1. Sequencing was carried out using PBMCs or T cells enriched from blood (not recorded which). This TCR came from a woman aged 18-30 years who had been exposed to COVID-19. CDR3 residues: CASSHAVTRQGARGNTIYF. The CDR3 DNA sequence: TGCGCCAGCAGCCACGCAGTAACGCGACAGGGGGCGCGTGGAAACACCATATATTTT.